Shown below are 3 T cell receptor beta chains from a single sample sequenced in a study of blood T cell repertoires in COVID-19. This table comes from immunoSEQ multiplex PCR, and its TCRdb copy is limited to in-frame clones, with some not included. The sample has about 280,000 clones, less than 95% seen once. The sequenced sample was PBMCs or T cells enriched from blood (not recorded which). Source of these receptors: a man aged 35-49 years who had been exposed to COVID-19.

The chain has TRBV19 and TRBJ1-4; no clear D gene. Trimming removed 6 bases at V and 3 bases at J, with 11 bases between. The CDR3 is made up of 14 amino acids. Germline CDR1 LNHDA, CDR2 SQIVND (reference sequence). CDR3 bases: TGTGCCAGTAGCGCGGGGAGGGCTAATGAAAAACTGTTTTTT. This sequence encodes CASSAGRANEKLFF.

The genes are TRBV7-8 and TRBJ1-6; D possibly corresponds to TRBD1 (5 bases). Trimming stripped 2 bases from V and 8 bases from J, with 13 bases between. CDR3 length: 15 amino acids. From germline, CDR1 is SGHVS and CDR2 FQNEAQ. The CDR3 loop reads CASSLYGGSDSPLHF. The CDR3 nucleotides read TGTGCCAGCAGCTTATATGGGGGGAGCGATTCACCCCTCCACTTT.

The chain combines TRBV7-2 with TRBJ2-7, with 8 bases matching TRBD1. Germline assignment: CDR1 SGHTA and CDR2 FQGNSA. CDR3 length equals 16 residues. J gave up 3 bases and V 1 base, and 8 bases lay outside the gene matches. CDR3 loop: CASSLVSTGGDYEQYF. CDR3 DNA: TGTGCCAGCAGCTTAGTTTCAACAGGGGGAGACTACGAGCAGTACTTC.